A selection of T cell receptor beta chains follows, all from one sample in a study of T cell repertoires in cytomegalovirus infection. Their antigens are not known. TCRdb used MiXCR to reprocess the reads, holding one entry per CDR3 protein. The profile shows fewer than 900,000 distinct CDR3 sequences, 25% to 35% of them singletons. Sequences were derived from cultured CD8+ T cells from PBMCs, sampled from culture after CMV antigen stimulation. The receptors come from a human donor in good health (CMV status not recorded). Some clones in this sample may be carry-over from other donors' samples. Each CDR3 is given with its conserved first and last residue. D genes are given only for firm matches. Size is omitted from some rows. Given values are once, few, many or a class for expanded clones.

v_call	d_call	clone_size	j_call	cdr3_nt	cdr3_aa
TRBV20-1	TRBD1	-	TRBJ2-3	TGCAGTGCTAGCGTGGGGACAGGGATATACACAGATACGCAGTATTTT	CSASVGTGIYTDTQYF
TRBV18	TRBD1	few	TRBJ1-2	TGTGCCAGCCATAGATACCGGGACAGCTTCTATGGCTACACCTTC	CASHRYRDSFYGYTF
TRBV7-8	TRBD1	many	TRBJ2-2	TGTGCCAGCAGCTCCCCCCGGACAGGGCCGAACACCGGGGAGCTGTTTTTT	CASSSPRTGPNTGELFF
TRBV7-9	TRBD2	few	TRBJ2-1	TGTGCCAGCAGCGGAGAACTAGCGGGGGGCCCCTATGAGCAGTTCTTC	CASSGELAGGPYEQFF
TRBV5-1	-	few	TRBJ1-1	TGCGCCAGCAGCAAAACTGAAGCTTTCTTT	CASSKTEAFF
TRBV7-9	-	few	TRBJ1-2	TGTGCCAGCAGCTTGGAGGGGCACCTAGGGTATGGCTACACCTTC	CASSLEGHLGYGYTF
TRBV6-1	-	few	TRBJ1-4	TGTGCCAGCAGTGTCGATGATAGAGTCGGGAAACTGTTTTTT	CASSVDDRVGKLFF
TRBV7-8	-	-	TRBJ1-2	TGTGCCAGCAGCTTAGAACAGACTCCTAACTATGGCTACACCTTC	CASSLEQTPNYGYTF
TRBV27	TRBD2	-	TRBJ2-1	TGTGCCAGCAGTTTAAGCAGCGGGGGTCATGAGCAGTTCTTC	CASSLSSGGHEQFF
TRBV10-3	TRBD2	few	TRBJ2-2	TGTGCCATCACCCTGGGGGGGGGACGAGACACCGGGGAGCTGTTTTTT	CAITLGGGRDTGELFF
TRBV6-1	-	many	TRBJ1-5	TGTGCCAGCAGTGAACAGACAGGTTTTCAGCCCCAGCATTTT	CASSEQTGFQPQHF
TRBV24-1	TRBD1	many	TRBJ2-5	TGTGCCACCAGTGATTCGCCGGGACAGCTGTACCAAGAGACCCAGTACTTC	CATSDSPGQLYQETQYF
TRBV27	-	once	TRBJ2-1	TGTGCCAGCAGTTCCTACTTTGACCGTGATTACAATGAGCAGTTCTTC	CASSSYFDRDYNEQFF
TRBV7-6	TRBD1	-	TRBJ2-7	TGTGCCAGCAGCTTAGGGGACAGTGGGACCTACGAGCAGTACTTC	CASSLGDSGTYEQYF
TRBV12-3/TRBV12-4	-	many	TRBJ1-3	TGTGCCAGCAGTCGGGACGGCTCTGGAAACACCATATATTTT	CASSRDGSGNTIYF
TRBV7-9	-	-	TRBJ1-1	TGTGCCAGCAGCATCCGACAGGACCATAAAGCTTTCTTT	CASSIRQDHKAFF
TRBV4-2	TRBD2	-	TRBJ2-1	TGTGCCAGCAGCCAAAGGCAAGCGGGGGGGGCACCTGAGCAGTTCTTC	CASSQRQAGGAPEQFF
TRBV7-7	-	-	TRBJ2-1	TGTGCTAGCAGCACCGACCCTAACAATGAGCAGTTCTTC	CASSTDPNNEQFF
TRBV4-1	TRBD1	few	TRBJ2-3	TGCGCCAGCACGGTGTGGGACAGGGGCACAGATACGCAGTATTTT	CASTVWDRGTDTQYF
TRBV25-1	-	-	TRBJ1-3	TGTGCCAGCAGTGAGCCCAGCCGGTTGTACTCTGGAAACACCATATATTTT	CASSEPSRLYSGNTIYF
TRBV12-3/TRBV12-4	-	-	TRBJ2-1	TGTGCCAGCAGCTCTGACAGGCAGCAGTTCTTC	CASSSDRQQFF
TRBV28	-	-	TRBJ2-3	TGTGCCAGCAGTCCTCCCTACAGGGCTAGCACAGATACGCAGTATTTT	CASSPPYRASTDTQYF
TRBV19	-	few	TRBJ2-3	TGTGCCAGTAGTATAGTTGGCGGCGGATCAGATACGCAGTATTTT	CASSIVGGGSDTQYF
TRBV9	TRBD1	-	TRBJ1-5	TGTGCCAGCAGCCCGAGTACAGGGGTAAATCAGCCCCAGCATTTT	CASSPSTGVNQPQHF
TRBV7-2	TRBD2	many	TRBJ2-1	TGTGCCAGCAGCGCGTGGGGACTAGCGGGGGGGAGCTCCTACAATGAGCAGTTCTTC	CASSAWGLAGGSSYNEQFF
TRBV24-1	-	-	TRBJ1-1	TGTGCCACCAGAGGAGACAAGAACACTGAAGCTTTCTTT	CATRGDKNTEAFF
TRBV9	TRBD1	-	TRBJ2-5	TGTGCCAGCAGCCCTGGGACAGGGGAGGCAGAGACCCAGTACTTC	CASSPGTGEAETQYF
TRBV4-1	-	-	TRBJ2-7	TGCGCCAGCAGCCATCAGGCAGGCTCTCGAGACTACGAGCAGTACTTC	CASSHQAGSRDYEQYF
TRBV29-1	-	few	TRBJ1-1	TGCAGTGTTCTAGTGAACGGTGAAGCTTTCTTT	CSVLVNGEAFF
TRBV18	-	-	TRBJ2-6	TGTGCCAGCTCACCCCGGAACAGGGAAAGCTCTGGGGCCAACGTCCTGACTTTC	CASSPRNRESSGANVLTF
TRBV9	-	-	TRBJ2-1	TGTGCCAGCAGCGCCGACAGTTCCCAAACCAATGAGCAGTTCTTC	CASSADSSQTNEQFF
TRBV5-1	-	-	TRBJ2-7	TGCGCCAGCAGCTTGTCTCCCGGGCCCCTCGACGAGCAGTACTTC	CASSLSPGPLDEQYF
TRBV3-1	-	-	TRBJ1-1	TGTGCCAGCAGCCAAGATGGATGGGGGGAGGTGGACACTGAAGCTTTCTTT	CASSQDGWGEVDTEAFF
TRBV27	-	-	TRBJ1-2	TGTGCCAGCCAGACACCCGGTGGCTATGGCTACACCTTC	CASQTPGGYGYTF
TRBV12-3/TRBV12-4	-	many	TRBJ2-3	TGTGCCAGCAGTACAGATACGCAGTATTTT	CASSTDTQYF
TRBV5-1	TRBD2	few	TRBJ2-1	TGCGCCAGCAGCCCTGTAAGCGGGGGGATGTACAATGAGCAGTTCTTC	CASSPVSGGMYNEQFF
TRBV20-1	TRBD1	-	TRBJ2-7	TGCAGTGCTAGGAGGACAGGCTCCTACGAGCAGTACTTC	CSARRTGSYEQYF
TRBV4-1	-	-	TRBJ2-7	TGCGCCAGCAGCCAAGTAGGGGAGCTCTACGAGCAGTACTTC	CASSQVGELYEQYF
TRBV29-1	-	-	TRBJ1-4	TGCAGCGTTGAAGAGGAAGGAGATGAAAAACTGTTTTTT	CSVEEEGDEKLFF
TRBV7-9	-	-	TRBJ2-5	TGTGCCAGCAGCTTAATCCCAGAGACCCAGTACTTC	CASSLIPETQYF
TRBV20-1	-	few	TRBJ2-5	TGCAGTGCCCCCTCCGCCTGGAGAGAGACCCAGTACTTC	CSAPSAWRETQYF
TRBV5-4	TRBD2	-	TRBJ2-2	TGTGCCAGCAGCCCAAACGATCAGCGGGGGGCCCCCGGGGAGCTGTTTTTT	CASSPNDQRGAPGELFF
TRBV29-1	-	-	TRBJ2-1	TGCAGCGTTGTGGACAGATATGAGCAGTTCTTC	CSVVDRYEQFF